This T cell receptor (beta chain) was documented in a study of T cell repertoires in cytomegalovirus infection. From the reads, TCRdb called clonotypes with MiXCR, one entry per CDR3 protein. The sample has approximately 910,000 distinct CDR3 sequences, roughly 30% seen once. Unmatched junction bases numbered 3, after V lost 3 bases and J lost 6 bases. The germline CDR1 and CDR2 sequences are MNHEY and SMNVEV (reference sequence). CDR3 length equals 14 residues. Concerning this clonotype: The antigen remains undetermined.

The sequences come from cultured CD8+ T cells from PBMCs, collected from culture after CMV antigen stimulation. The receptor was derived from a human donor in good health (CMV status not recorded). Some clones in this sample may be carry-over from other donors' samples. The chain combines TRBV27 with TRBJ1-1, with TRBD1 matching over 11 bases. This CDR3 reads CASSFGTGGSEAFF. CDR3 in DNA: TGTGCCAGCAGTTTCGGGACAGGGGGTTCTGAAGCTTTCTTT.